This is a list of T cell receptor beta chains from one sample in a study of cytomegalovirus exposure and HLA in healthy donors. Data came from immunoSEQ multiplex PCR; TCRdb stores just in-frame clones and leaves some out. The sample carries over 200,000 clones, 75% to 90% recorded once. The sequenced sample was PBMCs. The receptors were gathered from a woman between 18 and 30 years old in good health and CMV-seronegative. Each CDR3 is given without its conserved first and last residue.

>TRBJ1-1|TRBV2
ASRFDKDTEAF
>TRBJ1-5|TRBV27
ASSLSSNQPQH
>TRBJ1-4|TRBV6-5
ASSPGPVNEKLF
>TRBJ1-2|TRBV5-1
ASSADSNYGYT
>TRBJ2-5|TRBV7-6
ASSLPLTSGETQY
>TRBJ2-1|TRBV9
ASSLTSAYWDEQF
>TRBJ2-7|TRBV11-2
ASSLAGLGAYEQY
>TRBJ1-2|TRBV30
AWSVPGTGRFYGYT
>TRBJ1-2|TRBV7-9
ASSLVGAGLPGYT
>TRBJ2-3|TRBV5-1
ASSLSRADTQY
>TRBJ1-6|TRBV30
AWSSRGGNSPLH
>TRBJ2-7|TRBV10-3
AISVGAGGYYEQY
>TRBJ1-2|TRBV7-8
ASSLNTGHDRNYGYT
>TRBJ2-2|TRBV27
ASSLGGSATGELF
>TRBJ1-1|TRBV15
ATSRDRGVGTEAF
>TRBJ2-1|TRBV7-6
ASSLTRASGYNEQF
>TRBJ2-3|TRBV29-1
SVEKYLGETDTQY
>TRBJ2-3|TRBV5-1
ASSLGLGTDTQY
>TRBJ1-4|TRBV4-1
ASSQPRARAEREKLF
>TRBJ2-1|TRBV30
AWRTEAEQF
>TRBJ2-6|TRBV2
AGARTNSGANVLT
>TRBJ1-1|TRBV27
ASSSTHRGLRNTEAF
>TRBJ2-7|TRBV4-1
ASSPTGILSYEQY
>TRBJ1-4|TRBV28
ASSLSQLSLF
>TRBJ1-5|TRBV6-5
ASSLDRGPGQPQH
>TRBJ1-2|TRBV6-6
ASSSDRTGYT
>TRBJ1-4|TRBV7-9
ASSLQDRNEKLF
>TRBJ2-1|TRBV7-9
ASSGNTGEGQF
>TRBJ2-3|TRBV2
ASSYGLAGGPSGDTQY
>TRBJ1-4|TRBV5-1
ASSLQGEKLF
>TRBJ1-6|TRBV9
ASSVDIHNSPLH
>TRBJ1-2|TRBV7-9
ASSLQDYGYT
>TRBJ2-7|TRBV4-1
ASSQEGRLTSSYEQY